This TCR beta chain comes out of a study of a mutant IDH1 vaccine in newly diagnosed glioma. Study background: In weeks 1, 3, 5, 7, 11, 15, 19 and 23, patients were vaccinated. Patients got radiotherapy, temozolomide, or both beforehand, and most got both.

The time point was: week 11, during vaccination. Each dose delivered 300 ug of mutant IDH1 20-mer peptide subcutaneously with imiquimod. Study conclusions and caveats: Patients mounted vaccine-induced immune responses in just over 90% of cases. Any relationship between pseudoprogression and changes in top peripheral T cell clonotypes seemed absent.

This clone was counted once. The antigen remains undetermined. This CDR3 is built from 13 residues. Germline V lookup: CDR1 MRHNA, CDR2 SNTAGT. The ends lost 6 bases at V and 10 bases at J; junction bases unmatched: 5. The table came from immunoSEQ multiplex PCR; TCRdb's copy has only in-frame clones and leaves some out. In the table there are 35,000 to 50,000 clones, about four fifths of which are singletons. Sequenced material: PBMCs, taken from a glioma patient whose treatment included an IDH1 peptide vaccine. The chain recombines TRBV6-4 with TRBJ2-1, with 11 bases matching TRBD2. This TCR derives from a man aged 35-49 years with glioma. CDR3 DNA: TGTGCCAGCAGAACTAGCGGGAGCGGCGAGCAGTTCTTC. The encoded protein is CASRTSGSGEQFF.